This TCR beta chain was identified in a study of blood T cell repertoires in COVID-19. Study in general: COVID-19 samples collected from the United States, Italy and Spain covered acute and convalescent phases. Sources were T cells, B-cell-depleted T cells, or PBMCs; the material itself was cDNA or gDNA.

Per the original methods: From reference gene primer amplification, estimates of nucleated cell counts were derived. The repertoire was sequenced with immunoSEQ multiplex PCR; TCRdb's copy has only in-frame clones and lacks some. The DNA gave D and trimming, while V, J and clone size come from that table. The sample has more than 300,000 clones, about 89% seen once. The V end was cut by 4 bases, the J end by 7 bases, with 11 bases between. Germline V CDR1 and CDR2: LNHDA, SQIVND (reference sequence). The CDR3 has 13 amino acids. Seattle researchers signed up patients amid active infection and tracked them longitudinally.

The gene calls are TRBV19 and TRBJ2-1, with D tentatively TRBD2 (5 bases). The sequence derives from a woman aged 50 to 60 with COVID-19, enrolled during active disease. Sequencing was performed on peripheral blood. The CDR3, as DNA: TGTGCCAGTAGTAGTGGAGCGGTGAATGAGCAGTTCTTC. Translating it yields CASSSGAVNEQFF. The entire variable domain, with the rest obtained from reference TRBV19 and TRBJ2-1, is as follows: DGGITQSPKYLFRKEGQNVTLSCEQNLNHDAMYWYRQDPGQGLRLIYYSQIVNDFQKGDIAEGYSVSREKKESFPLTVTSAQKNPTAFYLCASSSGAVNEQFFGPGTRLTVL.